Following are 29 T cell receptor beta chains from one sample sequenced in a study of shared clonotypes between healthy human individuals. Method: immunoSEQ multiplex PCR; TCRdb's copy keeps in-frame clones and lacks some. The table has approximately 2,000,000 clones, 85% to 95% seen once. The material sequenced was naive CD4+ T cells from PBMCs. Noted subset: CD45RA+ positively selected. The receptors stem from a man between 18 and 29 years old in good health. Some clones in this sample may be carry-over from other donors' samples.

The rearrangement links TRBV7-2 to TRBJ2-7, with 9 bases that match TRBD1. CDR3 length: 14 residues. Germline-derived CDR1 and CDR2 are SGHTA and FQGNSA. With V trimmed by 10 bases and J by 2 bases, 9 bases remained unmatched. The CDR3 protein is CATSSGQGPYEQYF. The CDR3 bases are TGTGCCACCTCGTCGGGACAGGGACCCTACGAGCAGTACTTC.

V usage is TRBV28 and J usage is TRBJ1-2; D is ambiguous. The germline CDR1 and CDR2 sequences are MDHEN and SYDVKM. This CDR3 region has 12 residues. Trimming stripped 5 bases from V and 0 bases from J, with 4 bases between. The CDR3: CASSMANYGYTF. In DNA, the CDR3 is TGTGCCAGCAGTATGGCTAACTATGGCTACACCTTC.

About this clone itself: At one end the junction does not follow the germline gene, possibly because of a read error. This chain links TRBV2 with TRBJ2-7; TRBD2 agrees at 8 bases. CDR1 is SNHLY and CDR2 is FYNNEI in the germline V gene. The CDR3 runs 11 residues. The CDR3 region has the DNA TGTGCCAGCACCCCCCGGGAGGGTTTTGTCTTC. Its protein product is CASTPREGFVF.

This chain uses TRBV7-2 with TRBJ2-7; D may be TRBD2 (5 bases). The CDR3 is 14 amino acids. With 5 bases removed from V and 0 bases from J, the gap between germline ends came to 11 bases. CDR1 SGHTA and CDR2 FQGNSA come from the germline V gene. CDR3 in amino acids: CASSPAGNSYEQYF. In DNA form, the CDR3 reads TGTGCCAGCAGCCCCGCGGGCAACTCCTACGAGCAGTACTTC.

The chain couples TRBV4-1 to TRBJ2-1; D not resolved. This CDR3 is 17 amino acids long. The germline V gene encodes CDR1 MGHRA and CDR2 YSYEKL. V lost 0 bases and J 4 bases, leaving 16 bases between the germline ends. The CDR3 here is CASSQESPENAYNEQFF. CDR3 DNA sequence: TGCGCCAGCAGCCAAGAATCTCCGGAGAACGCTTACAATGAGCAGTTCTTC.

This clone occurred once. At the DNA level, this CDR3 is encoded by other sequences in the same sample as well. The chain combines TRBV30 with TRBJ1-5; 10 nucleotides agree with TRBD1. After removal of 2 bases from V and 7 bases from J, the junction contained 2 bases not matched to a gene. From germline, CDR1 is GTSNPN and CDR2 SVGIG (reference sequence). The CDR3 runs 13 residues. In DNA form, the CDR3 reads TGTGCCTGGAGTTCGGACAGGGGGCAGCCCCAGCATTTT. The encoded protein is CAWSSDRGQPQHF.

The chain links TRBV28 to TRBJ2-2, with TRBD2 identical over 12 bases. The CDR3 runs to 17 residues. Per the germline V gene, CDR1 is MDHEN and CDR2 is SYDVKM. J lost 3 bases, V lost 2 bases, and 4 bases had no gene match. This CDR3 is CASSLPGLAGDTGELFF. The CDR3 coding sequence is TGTGCCAGCAGTTTACCGGGACTAGCGGGCGACACCGGGGAGCTGTTTTTT.

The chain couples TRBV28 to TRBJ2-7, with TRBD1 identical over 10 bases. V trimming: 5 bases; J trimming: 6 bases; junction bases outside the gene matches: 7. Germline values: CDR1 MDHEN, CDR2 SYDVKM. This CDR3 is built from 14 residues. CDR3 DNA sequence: TGTGCCAGCAGTACCCGACAGGGGGCTTCCGAGCAGTACTTC. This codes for CASSTRQGASEQYF.

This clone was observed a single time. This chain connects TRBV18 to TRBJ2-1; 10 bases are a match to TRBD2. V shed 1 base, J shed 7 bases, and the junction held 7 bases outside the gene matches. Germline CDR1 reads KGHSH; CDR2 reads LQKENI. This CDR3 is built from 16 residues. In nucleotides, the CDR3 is TGTGCCAGCTCACCACAGGGGCTAGCGGGAGAGAATGAGCAGTTCTTC. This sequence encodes CASSPQGLAGENEQFF. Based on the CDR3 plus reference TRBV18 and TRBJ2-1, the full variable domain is NAGVMQNPRHLVRRRGQEARLRCSPMKGHSHVYWYRQLPEEGLKFMVYLQKENIIDESGMPKERFSAEFPKEGPSILRIQQVVRGDSAAYFCASSPQGLAGENEQFFGPGTRLTVL.

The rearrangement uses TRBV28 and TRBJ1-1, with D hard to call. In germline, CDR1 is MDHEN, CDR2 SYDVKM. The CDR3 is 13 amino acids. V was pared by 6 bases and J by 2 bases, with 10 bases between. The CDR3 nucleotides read TGTGCCAGCAGGTCCTGGCTTAACACTGAAGCTTTCTTT. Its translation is CASRSWLNTEAFF.

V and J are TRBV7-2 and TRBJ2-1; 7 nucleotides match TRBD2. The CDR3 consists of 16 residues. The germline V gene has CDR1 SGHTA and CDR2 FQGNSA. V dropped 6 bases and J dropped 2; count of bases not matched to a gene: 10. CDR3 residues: CASRRSSGLTYNEQFF. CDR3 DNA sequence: TGTGCCAGCAGGAGGAGTAGCGGGCTTACCTACAATGAGCAGTTCTTC.

The CDR3 nucleotides read TGTGCCAGTAGCACTCAGGGACGGAGCTATGGCTACACCTTC. This sequence encodes CASSTQGRSYGYTF. The genes are TRBV19 and TRBJ1-2; a weak D match, TRBD1 (5 bases). Germline V gene data show CDR1 as LNHDA and CDR2 as SQIVND (reference sequence). The CDR3 has 14 residues. V was pared by 6 bases and J by 4 bases, with 15 bases between.

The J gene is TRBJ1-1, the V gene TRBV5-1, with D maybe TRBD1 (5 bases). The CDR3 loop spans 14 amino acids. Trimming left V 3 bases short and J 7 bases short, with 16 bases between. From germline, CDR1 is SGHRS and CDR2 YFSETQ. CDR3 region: CASSSMGGAGEAFF. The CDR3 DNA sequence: TGCGCCAGCAGCTCAATGGGAGGGGCGGGTGAAGCTTTCTTT.

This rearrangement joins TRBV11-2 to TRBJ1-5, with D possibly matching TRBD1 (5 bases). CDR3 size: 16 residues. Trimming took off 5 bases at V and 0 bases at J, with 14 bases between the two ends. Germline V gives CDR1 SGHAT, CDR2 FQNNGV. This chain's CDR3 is CASSEGTGYSNQPQHF. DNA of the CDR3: TGTGCCAGCAGCGAGGGGACGGGTTATAGCAATCAGCCCCAGCATTTT.

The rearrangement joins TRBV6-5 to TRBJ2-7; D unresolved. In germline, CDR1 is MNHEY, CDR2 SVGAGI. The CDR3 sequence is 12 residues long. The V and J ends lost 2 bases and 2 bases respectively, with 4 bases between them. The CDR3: CASSYGTYEQYF. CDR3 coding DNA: TGTGCCAGCAGTTACGGGACCTACGAGCAGTACTTC.

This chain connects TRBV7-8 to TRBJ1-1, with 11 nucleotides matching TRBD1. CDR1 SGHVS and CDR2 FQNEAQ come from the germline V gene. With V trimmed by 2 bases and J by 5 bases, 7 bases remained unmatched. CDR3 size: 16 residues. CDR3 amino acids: CASSLRDRGSRTEAFF. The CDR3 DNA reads TGTGCCAGCAGCTTAAGGGACAGGGGGTCGAGGACTGAAGCTTTCTTT.

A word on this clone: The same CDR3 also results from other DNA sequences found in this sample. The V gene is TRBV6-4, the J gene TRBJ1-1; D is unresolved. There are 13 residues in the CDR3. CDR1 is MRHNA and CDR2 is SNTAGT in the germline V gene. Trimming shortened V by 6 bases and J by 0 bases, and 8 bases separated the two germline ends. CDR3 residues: CASSLTVNTEAFF. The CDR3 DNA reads TGTGCCAGCAGCTTGACTGTGAACACTGAAGCTTTCTTT.

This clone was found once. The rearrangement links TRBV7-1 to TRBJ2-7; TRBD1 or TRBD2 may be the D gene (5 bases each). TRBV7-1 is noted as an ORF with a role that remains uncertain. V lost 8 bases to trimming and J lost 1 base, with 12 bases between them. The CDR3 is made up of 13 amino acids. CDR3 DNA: TGTGCCAGCCGGGGCTATCCATCCTACGAGCAGTACTTC. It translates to CASRGYPSYEQYF.

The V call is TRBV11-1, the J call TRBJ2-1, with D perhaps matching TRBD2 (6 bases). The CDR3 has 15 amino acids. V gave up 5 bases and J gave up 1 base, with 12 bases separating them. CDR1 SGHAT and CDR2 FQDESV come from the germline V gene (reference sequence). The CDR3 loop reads CASSLWEVSYNEQFF. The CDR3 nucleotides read TGTGCCAGCAGCCTTTGGGAGGTTTCCTACAATGAGCAGTTCTTC. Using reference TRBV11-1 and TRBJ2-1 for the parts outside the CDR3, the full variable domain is EAEVAQSPRYKITEKSQAVAFWCDPISGHATLYWYRQILGQGPELLVQFQDESVVDDSQLPKDRFSAERLKGVDSTLKIQPAELGDSAMYLCASSLWEVSYNEQFFGPGTRLTVL.

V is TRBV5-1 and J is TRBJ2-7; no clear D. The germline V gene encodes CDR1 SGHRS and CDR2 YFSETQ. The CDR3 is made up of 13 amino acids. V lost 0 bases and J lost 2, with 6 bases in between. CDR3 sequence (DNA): TGCGCCAGCAGCTTGGCGCCCGCCTACGAGCAGTACTTC. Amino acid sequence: CASSLAPAYEQYF.

The CDR3 spells CATSRDRSSGSVTDTQYF. CDR3 nucleotide sequence: TGTGCCACCAGCAGAGACCGGAGTAGCGGGAGTGTGACAGATACGCAGTATTTT. The chain carries TRBV15 and TRBJ2-3; 9 nucleotides line up with TRBD2. V shed 0 bases, J shed 3 bases, and the junction held 10 bases outside the gene matches. The CDR3 covers 18 residues. CDR1 is LNHNV, CDR2 YYDKDF, per germline (reference sequence).

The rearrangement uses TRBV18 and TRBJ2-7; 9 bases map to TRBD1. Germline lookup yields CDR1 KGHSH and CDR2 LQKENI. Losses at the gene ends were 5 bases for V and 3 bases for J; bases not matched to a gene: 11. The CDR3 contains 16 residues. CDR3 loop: CASSAKPGQGIYEQYF. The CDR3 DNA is TGTGCCAGCTCAGCCAAACCGGGACAGGGAATCTACGAGCAGTACTTC.

CDR3 residues: CASSELPGGSITTEAFF. The CDR3 bases are TGTGCCAGCAGTGAATTGCCAGGGGGGTCGATAACAACTGAAGCTTTCTTT. The V call is TRBV6-1, the J call TRBJ1-1; 7 bases are a match to TRBD1. J was trimmed by 5 bases and V by 2 bases; bases with no gene match: 14. Germline-derived CDR1 and CDR2 are MNHNS and SASEGT. The CDR3 covers 17 residues.

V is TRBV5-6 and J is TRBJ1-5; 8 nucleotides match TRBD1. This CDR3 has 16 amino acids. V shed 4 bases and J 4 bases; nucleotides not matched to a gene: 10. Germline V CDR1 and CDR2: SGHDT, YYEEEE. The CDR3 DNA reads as TGTGCCAGCAGCGCAACCGGGACAGGAGAAAATCAGCCCCAGCATTTT. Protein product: CASSATGTGENQPQHF.

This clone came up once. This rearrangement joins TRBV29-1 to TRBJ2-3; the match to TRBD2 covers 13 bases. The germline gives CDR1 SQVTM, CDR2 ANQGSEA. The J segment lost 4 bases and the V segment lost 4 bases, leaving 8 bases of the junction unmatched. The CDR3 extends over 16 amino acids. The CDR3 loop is CSVVRTSGSPPDTQYF. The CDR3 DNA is TGCAGCGTTGTCAGGACTAGCGGGAGCCCCCCAGATACGCAGTATTTT.

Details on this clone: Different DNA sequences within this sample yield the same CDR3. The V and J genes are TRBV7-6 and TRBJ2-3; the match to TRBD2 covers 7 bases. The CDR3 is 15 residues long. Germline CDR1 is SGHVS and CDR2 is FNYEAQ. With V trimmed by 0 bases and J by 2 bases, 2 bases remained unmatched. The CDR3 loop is CASSLAGGSTDTQYF. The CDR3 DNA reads TGTGCCAGCAGCTTAGCGGGAGGGTCCACAGATACGCAGTATTTT.

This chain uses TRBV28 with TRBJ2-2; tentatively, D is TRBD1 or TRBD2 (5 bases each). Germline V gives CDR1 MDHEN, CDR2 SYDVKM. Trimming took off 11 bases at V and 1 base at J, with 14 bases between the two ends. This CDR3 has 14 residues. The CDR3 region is CAACLGENTGELFF. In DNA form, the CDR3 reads TGTGCCGCTTGCTTGGGGGAGAACACCGGGGAGCTGTTTTTT.

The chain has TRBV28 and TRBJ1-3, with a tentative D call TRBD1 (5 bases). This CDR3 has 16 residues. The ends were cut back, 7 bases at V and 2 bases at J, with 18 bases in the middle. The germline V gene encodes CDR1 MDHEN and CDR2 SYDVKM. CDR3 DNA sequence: TGTGCCAGCACCCTAACAGGTTTTCGGACTGGAAACACCATATATTTT. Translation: CASTLTGFRTGNTIYF.

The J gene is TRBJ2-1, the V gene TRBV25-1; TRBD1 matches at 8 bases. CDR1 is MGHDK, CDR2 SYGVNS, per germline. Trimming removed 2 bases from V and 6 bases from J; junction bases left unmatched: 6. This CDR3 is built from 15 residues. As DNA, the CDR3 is TGTGCCAGCAGTGAAGGGACAGGAGGGCCCAATGAGCAGTTCTTC. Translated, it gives CASSEGTGGPNEQFF.